The 19 T cell receptor beta chains below all came from one sample that was sequenced in a study of blood T cell repertoires in COVID-19. The table came from immunoSEQ multiplex PCR; TCRdb's copy has only in-frame clones and leaves some out. The sample consists of approximately 210,000 clones, about 91% of them appearing once. Sequencing was carried out using peripheral blood. The source is a man aged 25-45 years with acute or convalescent COVID-19.

This chain connects TRBV11-2 to TRBJ2-7; the match to TRBD2 covers 8 bases. The CDR3 contains 16 residues. Germline CDR1 is SGHAT and CDR2 is FQNNGV. V lost 5 bases, J lost 3 bases, and 12 bases stayed unmatched. This CDR3 is CASSLGPGLGVYEQYF. In DNA, the CDR3 is TGTGCCAGCAGCCTCGGGCCGGGACTAGGTGTCTACGAGCAGTACTTC.

The chain couples TRBV5-1 to TRBJ1-5, with D possibly being TRBD1 (6 bases). The CDR3 is 18 amino acids. The V and J ends lost 1 base and 6 bases respectively, with 23 bases between them. The V gene's germline CDR1 is SGHRS and CDR2 YFSETQ. This CDR3 is CASSLIRALGAGSQPQHF. Here the CDR3 DNA reads TGCGCCAGCAGCTTGATTCGGGCCTTGGGGGCTGGTAGTCAGCCCCAGCATTTT.

The rearrangement links TRBV18 to TRBJ1-6; D is uncertain. Deletions cut 4 bases from V and 8 bases from J, with 12 bases between. This CDR3 region has 14 residues. Per germline, CDR1 KGHSH and CDR2 LQKENI. In nucleotides, the CDR3 is TGTGCCAGCTCACGCGGGCAGGAGTATTCACCCCTCCACTTT. Translation gives CASSRGQEYSPLHF.

The rearrangement uses TRBV28 and TRBJ2-7, with 8 bases fitting TRBD1. Germline CDR1 reads MDHEN; CDR2 reads SYDVKM. J was trimmed by 2 bases and V by 6 bases; bases with no gene match: 9. The CDR3 covers 15 residues. CDR3 sequence (DNA): TGTGCCAGCAGACCAGGACAGGGAGGTCCCTACGAGCAGTACTTC. The encoded protein is CASRPGQGGPYEQYF.

The J gene is TRBJ1-2, the V gene TRBV19, with unresolved D. Trimming pared 3 bases from V and 3 bases from J, leaving 14 bases between. The CDR3 is 15 amino acids. Germline V gives CDR1 LNHDA, CDR2 SQIVND (reference sequence). CDR3 sequence reads: CASSIIGVKDYGYTF. The DNA of the CDR3 is TGTGCCAGTAGTATTATTGGAGTTAAGGACTATGGCTACACCTTC.

The V call is TRBV6-1, the J call TRBJ1-2, with a tentative D call TRBD1 (6 bases). Trimming stripped 4 bases from V and 8 bases from J, with 23 bases between. The CDR3 consists of 16 residues. In germline, CDR1 is MNHNS, CDR2 SASEGT. The CDR3 DNA sequence: TGTGCCAGCAGTGTGGTTGGTACAGGGCAGATGTGGGGCTACACCTTC. Translating gives CASSVVGTGQMWGYTF.

The gene calls are TRBV7-3 and TRBJ1-2; D might be TRBD1 (6 bases). Germline loops: CDR1 SGHTA, CDR2 FQGTGA. Trimming took 2 bases from V and 7 from J, leaving 14 bases between them. This CDR3 spans 14 amino acids. CDR3 residues: CASSLVGAGSGYTF. CDR3 in DNA: TGTGCCAGCAGCTTAGTGGGGGCTGGGAGTGGCTACACCTTC.

The chain recombines TRBV7-3 with TRBJ1-1; D not certain. The V gene lost 4 bases and the J gene lost 5 bases, with 11 bases spanning the gap. From germline, CDR1 is SGHTA and CDR2 FQGTGA. The CDR3 totals 13 residues. The CDR3 loop is CASSYGVGTEAFF. In nucleotides, the CDR3 is TGTGCCAGCAGCTACGGGGTGGGAACTGAAGCTTTCTTT.

The chain carries TRBV7-3 and TRBJ2-3; D is unclear. V lost 0 bases and J 6 bases, leaving 7 bases between the germline ends. Germline V CDR1 and CDR2: SGHTA, FQGTGA. The CDR3 consists of 13 residues. The CDR3 coding sequence is TGTGCCAGCAGCTTAACCCTTCGGGATACGCAGTATTTT. Amino acid sequence: CASSLTLRDTQYF.

As for this clone: The same CDR3 arises from other DNA sequences in this sample as well. V is TRBV7-9 and J is TRBJ1-4, with D unresolved. Per germline, CDR1 SEHNR and CDR2 FQNEAQ (reference sequence). Trimming left V 5 bases short and J 8 bases short, with 12 bases between. This CDR3 spans 13 amino acids. The CDR3 DNA reads TGTGCCAGCAGCCCCACCCGCGGGGAAAAACTGTTTTTT. It is translated as CASSPTRGEKLFF.

V and J are TRBV11-1 and TRBJ1-4; D gene unclear. This CDR3 comprises 16 residues. The germline CDR1 and CDR2 sequences are SGHAT and FQDESV (reference sequence). V was cut by 5 bases and J by 5 bases, with 18 bases left in between. The CDR3 nucleotides read TGTGCCAGCAGCCGATCCCTGTCCCGGGAGAATGAAAAACTGTTTTTT. Amino acids: CASSRSLSRENEKLFF.

This chain joins TRBV7-3 and TRBJ2-7, with 10 bases lining up with TRBD2. After removal of 3 bases from V and 4 bases from J, the junction contained 9 bases not matched to a gene. This CDR3 comprises 16 residues. Germline CDR1 and CDR2: SGHTA and FQGTGA. The CDR3 bases are TGTGCCAGCAGCTTTTCGAGCGGGGGGGCGGCGTACGAGCAGTACTTC. The encoded protein is CASSFSSGGAAYEQYF.

This chain uses TRBV5-1 with TRBJ1-4; 7 bases are a match to TRBD1. The V and J ends lost 4 bases and 8 bases, in that order; junction bases with no gene match: 11. Per germline, CDR1 SGHRS and CDR2 YFSETQ. The CDR3 spans 15 residues. CDR3 protein: CASSVDPGQIEKLFF. The CDR3 DNA reads TGCGCCAGCAGCGTGGATCCGGGACAGATCGAAAAACTGTTTTTT.

This clone was recorded once. This chain connects TRBV29-1 to TRBJ2-5; TRBD1 matches at 11 bases. The CDR3 contains 13 residues. Germline V CDR1 and CDR2: SQVTM, ANQGSEA. Losses at the gene ends were 3 bases for V and 4 bases for J; bases not matched to a gene: 1. The CDR3 region has the DNA TGCAGCGTTGAGGACAGGGGGCTAGAGACCCAGTACTTC. Amino acid sequence: CSVEDRGLETQYF.

J is TRBJ1-5 and V is TRBV27; D remains unclear. The V gene lost 0 bases and the J gene lost 4 bases, with 4 bases spanning the gap. The length of the CDR3 is 13 residues. From germline, CDR1 is MNHEY and CDR2 SMNVEV (reference sequence). The CDR3: CASSLSRNQPQHF. The CDR3 DNA reads TGTGCCAGCAGTTTATCCAGAAATCAGCCCCAGCATTTT.

A single count supports this clone. The chain is built from TRBV19 and TRBJ1-1; no clear D. Germline lookup yields CDR1 LNHDA and CDR2 SQIVND (reference sequence). CDR3 length: 15 amino acids. V lost 5 bases and J lost 2, with 15 bases in between. Here the CDR3 DNA reads TGTGCCAGTAGTCTCCATGTGGGAGTTAACACTGAAGCTTTCTTT. Translated, it gives CASSLHVGVNTEAFF.

The chain carries TRBV27 and TRBJ2-7, with D perhaps TRBD1 (7 bases). V was shortened by 2 bases and J by 3 bases, with 11 bases between the two germline ends. Germline lookup yields CDR1 MNHEY and CDR2 SMNVEV (reference sequence). The CDR3 extends over 14 amino acids. The CDR3 DNA reads as TGTGCCAGCAGTTTAAGGCAGGGGGGCTACGAGCAGTACTTC. This codes for CASSLRQGGYEQYF.

J is TRBJ2-7 and V is TRBV29-1, with 8 bases aligning to TRBD1. J lost 4 bases, V lost 5 bases, and 4 bases had no gene match. Germline V CDR1 and CDR2: SQVTM, ANQGSEA. The CDR3 consists of 12 residues. The CDR3 region has the DNA TGCAGCGTTTACAGGGGGGATTACGAGCAGTACTTC. Residues: CSVYRGDYEQYF.

The V call is TRBV10-3, the J call TRBJ1-1, with D tentatively TRBD1 (6 bases). V lost 6 bases and J 0 bases, leaving 11 bases between the germline ends. The CDR3 consists of 14 residues. Germline values: CDR1 ENHRY, CDR2 SYGVKD. The CDR3 is CAIREGGLNTEAFF. Written as DNA, the CDR3 is TGTGCCATCAGGGAGGGGGGGTTGAACACTGAAGCTTTCTTT.